Below, 20 T cell receptor beta chains from the same sample are listed, as sequenced in a study of blood T cell repertoires in COVID-19. Some clones are missing from TCRdb's copy, which holds only in-frame ones; the method was immunoSEQ multiplex PCR. The profile covers a few hundred thousand clones, with roughly 87% appearing a single time and roughly 2.4% taken by the ten largest. Sequencing was performed on peripheral blood. Receptor source: a woman in her fifties or sixties who had recovered from COVID-19.

This clone is a singleton in its sample. CDR3 DNA: TGTGCCAGCAGCCGATCGGGACAGGGGCTCTACGAGCAGTACTTC. It encodes CASSRSGQGLYEQYF. This sequence joins TRBV3-1 (or the pseudogene TRBV3-2) and TRBJ2-7; 10 bases agree with TRBD1. J gave up 3 bases and V 4 bases, and 6 bases lay outside the gene matches. The CDR3 has 15 amino acids. Germline V gene data show CDR1 as LGHDT and CDR2 as YNNKEL (reference sequence).

V is TRBV28 and J is TRBJ2-1; 7 bases map to TRBD1. The CDR3 is made up of 14 amino acids. The ends lost 6 bases at V and 2 bases at J; junction bases unmatched: 4. Germline CDR1 and CDR2: MDHEN and SYDVKM. For the CDR3, the DNA is TGTGCCAGCAGCCGTACAGGGGCCTACAATGAGCAGTTCTTC. Encoded protein: CASSRTGAYNEQFF.

The V call is TRBV30, the J call TRBJ1-5; D perhaps matches TRBD1 (6 bases). Germline V CDR1 and CDR2: GTSNPN, SVGIG (reference sequence). The CDR3 length is 15 residues. V dropped 1 base and J dropped 0 bases, with 10 bases sitting between them. This chain's CDR3 is CAWSAGAHSNQPQHF. In DNA form, the CDR3 reads TGTGCCTGGAGTGCAGGGGCCCATAGCAATCAGCCCCAGCATTTT.

The V gene is TRBV27, the J gene TRBJ1-1, with D possibly matching TRBD1 (5 bases). The CDR3 spans 15 residues. The V and J ends lost 3 bases and 2 bases respectively, with 13 bases between them. The V gene's germline CDR1 is MNHEY and CDR2 SMNVEV (reference sequence). The CDR3, as DNA: TGTGCCAGCAGTTTTTACAGGAACCATAACACTGAAGCTTTCTTT. It translates to CASSFYRNHNTEAFF.

This clone is deemed medium-sized. The rearrangement uses TRBV6-2 or TRBV6-3 and TRBJ2-7; D might be TRBD1 (5 bases). Germline lookup yields CDR1 MNHEY and CDR2 SVGEGT. Trimming took 0 bases from V and 3 from J, leaving 6 bases between them. This CDR3 has 13 residues. CDR3: CASSYSDIYEQYF. CDR3 bases: TGTGCCAGCAGTTACTCGGACATCTACGAGCAGTACTTC.

The chain couples TRBV15 to TRBJ1-3; perhaps TRBD1 as D (6 bases). The CDR3 loop spans 16 amino acids. Between the trimmed V and J ends, which lost 2 bases and 4 bases, there was a span of 15 bases. Germline V CDR1 and CDR2: LNHNV, YYDKDF (reference sequence). Here the CDR3 reads CATSRNRGQRGNTIYF. CDR3 bases: TGTGCCACCAGCAGAAACCGGGGACAAAGGGGAAACACCATATATTTT.

The chain couples TRBV15 to TRBJ2-5, with D possibly matching TRBD1 (5 bases). CDR3 length: 16 amino acids. The germline gives CDR1 LNHNV, CDR2 YYDKDF (reference sequence). V lost 3 bases to trimming and J lost 2 bases, with 16 bases between them. CDR3 amino acids: CATSRGTGGRQETQYF. DNA of the CDR3: TGTGCCACCAGCAGGGGTACAGGTGGAAGGCAAGAGACCCAGTACTTC.

V and J are TRBV6-2 or TRBV6-3 and TRBJ2-5, with 8 bases identical to TRBD2. Per germline, CDR1 MNHEY and CDR2 SVGEGT. The CDR3 contains 16 residues. The trim removed 2 bases at V and 1 base at J, leaving 6 bases unmatched. CDR3 DNA sequence: TGTGCCAGCAGTTACGATAGCGGGGCGCCCCAAGAGACCCAGTACTTC. It is translated as CASSYDSGAPQETQYF.

The chain recombines TRBV5-4 with TRBJ1-2; 7 nucleotides match TRBD1. CDR1 and CDR2 from the germline V gene are SGHNT and YYREEE (reference sequence). Losses at the gene ends were 4 bases for V and 7 bases for J; bases not matched to a gene: 10. CDR3 length: 14 amino acids. The CDR3 here is CASSMGGGAGGYTF. CDR3 DNA sequence: TGTGCCAGCAGCATGGGAGGGGGCGCCGGTGGCTACACCTTC.

The genes are TRBV28 and TRBJ1-5; TRBD1 matches 8 bases. CDR3 length: 16 amino acids. J was trimmed by 7 bases and V by 6 bases; bases with no gene match: 14. Germline-derived CDR1 and CDR2 are MDHEN and SYDVKM. CDR3 residues: CASSLGIQGVKQPQHF. CDR3 nucleotides: TGTGCCAGCAGCCTTGGGATACAGGGGGTTAAACAGCCCCAGCATTTT.

V gene TRBV27 combines with J gene TRBJ1-6; no definite D call. From germline, CDR1 is MNHEY and CDR2 SMNVEV (reference sequence). CDR3 size: 16 residues. V was trimmed by 5 bases and J by 13 bases, leaving 24 bases between them. As DNA, the CDR3 is TGTGCCAGCAGTCTAGCGACGGGGAGGGTTATACGGCCCCTCCACTTT. Its translation is CASSLATGRVIRPLHF.

This chain joins TRBV9 and TRBJ1-6; 9 bases map to TRBD1. The CDR3 is 14 residues long. CDR1 is SGDLS, CDR2 YYNGEE, per germline. Trimming at V came to 4 bases and at J to 7 bases, leaving 3 bases not matched to a gene. The CDR3 DNA is TGTGCCAGCAGCACCACAGGGGGCAATTCACCCCTCCACTTT. Its translation is CASSTTGGNSPLHF.

The chain uses TRBV30 and TRBJ1-6, with a weak D call TRBD1 (5 bases). The CDR3 runs to 14 residues. Looked up from germline, CDR1 is GTSNPN and CDR2 is SVGIG (reference sequence). Trimming left V 2 bases short and J 6 bases short, with 11 bases between. The CDR3 coding sequence is TGTGCCTGGAGTCCATGGGGCAGTAATTCACCCCTCCACTTT. Translated: CAWSPWGSNSPLHF. The variable domain in full, completed from reference TRBV30 and TRBJ1-6, reads SQTIHQWPATLVQPVGSPLSLECTVEGTSNPNLYWYRQAAGRGLQLLFYSVGIGQISSEVPQNLSASRPQDRQFILSSKKLLLSDSGFYLCAWSPWGSNSPLHFGNGTRLTVT.

The rearrangement joins TRBV7-9 to TRBJ2-4, with 8 bases matching TRBD1. Germline-derived CDR1 and CDR2 are SEHNR and FQNEAQ (reference sequence). CDR3 length equals 14 residues. Trimming removed 3 bases from V and 6 bases from J; junction bases left unmatched: 4. CDR3: CASSFLGQGNIQYF. CDR3 DNA sequence: TGTGCCAGCAGCTTCCTAGGACAGGGAAACATTCAGTACTTC.

The V call is TRBV4-3, the J call TRBJ1-1, with D possibly being TRBD1 (6 bases). V lost 0 bases and J lost 0, with 8 bases in between. There are 15 residues in the CDR3. The V gene's germline CDR1 is LGHNA and CDR2 YSLEER. The CDR3 protein is CASSQEQGLNTEAFF. In DNA, the CDR3 is TGCGCCAGCAGCCAAGAACAGGGCCTGAACACTGAAGCTTTCTTT.

V usage is TRBV9 and J usage is TRBJ1-2; 9 bases fit TRBD1. The CDR3 length is 21 residues. Germline CDR1 and CDR2: SGDLS and YYNGEE. V gave up 4 bases and J gave up 6 bases; unmatched junction bases: 28. CDR3: CASSRTPTHGTGSQLSDGYTF. As DNA, the CDR3 is TGTGCCAGCAGCCGGACCCCCACTCATGGGACAGGGTCCCAGCTCAGCGATGGCTACACCTTC.

V and J are TRBV18 and TRBJ1-1; D is unresolved. The CDR3 is 16 residues long. Germline V lookup: CDR1 KGHSH, CDR2 LQKENI. The V gene lost 4 bases and the J gene lost 2 bases, with 17 bases spanning the gap. The CDR3 coding sequence is TGTGCCAGCTCACGCGACTTAAGATTGGAAAACACTGAAGCTTTCTTT. Translated: CASSRDLRLENTEAFF.

V usage is TRBV7-9 and J usage is TRBJ2-5; 7 positions agree with TRBD2. This CDR3 region has 14 residues. Germline assignment: CDR1 SEHNR and CDR2 FQNEAQ (reference sequence). The J segment lost 9 bases and the V segment lost 5 bases, leaving 12 bases of the junction unmatched. The CDR3 nucleotides are TGTGCCAGCAGCCCAAGCGGGGAGAAGATTCCCCAGTACTTC. Translation: CASSPSGEKIPQYF.

This chain uses TRBV5-4 with TRBJ1-3; a weak D match, TRBD1 (6 bases). Trimming removed 3 bases from V and 0 bases from J, with 13 bases in between. The CDR3 is 16 residues long. Germline lookup yields CDR1 SGHNT and CDR2 YYREEE (reference sequence). CDR3 DNA sequence: TGTGCCAGCAGCTCAATACCACAGGGCTCTGGAAACACCATATATTTT. Encoded protein: CASSSIPQGSGNTIYF.

The rearrangement links TRBV7-8 to TRBJ1-6; possible D gene TRBD1, 5 bases. V lost 5 bases and J lost 7, with 21 bases in between. The CDR3 extends over 17 amino acids. CDR1 and CDR2 from the germline V gene are SGHVS and FQNEAQ. The CDR3 loop reads CASSQSAGSPLNSPLHF. The CDR3 DNA sequence: TGTGCCAGCAGCCAAAGCGCAGGGTCCCCCCTAAATTCACCCCTCCACTTT.